The rows below give T cell receptor beta chains drawn from one sample of a study of blood T cell repertoires in COVID-19. The method was immunoSEQ multiplex PCR; TCRdb's version includes in-frame clones alone and lacks a portion of them. The sample holds 450,000 to 500,000 clones, approximately 90% seen once. The sample comprised PBMCs or T cells enriched from blood (not recorded which). The receptors shown here come from a woman between 55 and 75 years old who had recovered from COVID-19. Both conserved end residues are part of each CDR3. A D gene is named only where the DNA matches it firmly. Some rows mark clone size as missing; the rest say once, few, many or name a class of expanded clone.

>few|TRBD1|TRBV30|TRBJ1-1
CACNRGSDNTEAFF
TGTGCCTGCAACAGGGGAAGCGACAACACTGAAGCTTTCTTT
>NA|NA|TRBV6-2/TRBV6-3|TRBJ1-1
CASSYSNLNTEAFF
TGTGCCAGCAGTTATTCCAACCTAAACACTGAAGCTTTCTTT
>once|TRBD1|TRBV2|TRBJ1-2
CASRWGQGAGYGYTF
TGTGCCAGCAGATGGGGACAGGGGGCTGGCTATGGCTACACCTTC
>NA|NA|TRBV7-8|TRBJ1-5
CASSFPGGNQPQHF
TGTGCCAGCAGCTTCCCAGGGGGCAATCAGCCCCAGCATTTT
>NA|NA|TRBV7-2|TRBJ1-2
CASSTRRVGIPVYGYTF
TGTGCCAGCAGCACCCGGAGGGTAGGGATCCCGGTATACGGCTACACCTTC
>NA|NA|TRBV30|TRBJ2-7
CAWRRGPGGYEQYF
TGTGCCTGGAGACGCGGACCCGGGGGCTACGAGCAGTACTTC
>NA|TRBD1|TRBV6-2/TRBV6-3|TRBJ2-1
CASSYSSKAGGREQFF
TGTGCCAGCAGTTACTCGAGTAAGGCAGGGGGCCGTGAGCAGTTCTTC
>NA|NA|TRBV24-1|TRBJ1-5
CATSDSGKPQPQHF
TGTGCCACCAGTGACTCAGGGAAGCCTCAGCCCCAGCATTTT
>NA|NA|TRBV11-2|TRBJ1-3
CASSLVGASSGNTIYF
TGTGCCAGCAGCTTAGTGGGGGCGAGCTCTGGAAACACCATATATTTT
>NA|NA|TRBV7-9|TRBJ2-3
CASSPDKTSTDTQYF
TGTGCCAGCAGCCCCGACAAAACTAGCACAGATACGCAGTATTTT
>NA|TRBD2|TRBV7-2|TRBJ2-5
CASSSGGRETQYF
TGTGCCAGCAGCAGCGGGGGGCGAGAGACCCAGTACTTC
>few|NA|TRBV19|TRBJ2-2
CASSIPHANTGELFF
TGTGCCAGTAGTATCCCCCATGCGAACACCGGGGAGCTGTTTTTT
>NA|NA|TRBV6-5|TRBJ1-4
CASTRTAHNEKLFF
TGTGCCAGCACCCGGACAGCCCATAATGAAAAACTGTTTTTT
>NA|NA|TRBV3-1/TRBV3-2|TRBJ1-2
CASSQDRGWVDGYTF
TGTGCCAGCAGCCAAGACAGGGGATGGGTAGATGGCTACACCTTC
>NA|NA|TRBV29-1|TRBJ2-7
CSVDGGPHEQYF
TGCAGCGTTGACGGGGGGCCGCACGAGCAGTACTTC
>NA|TRBD1|TRBV6-5|TRBJ1-2
CASRPTGEAQGYTF
TGTGCCAGCAGACCGACAGGGGAGGCCCAGGGCTACACCTTC
>NA|TRBD1|TRBV28|TRBJ2-1
CASSPPAGQGYNEQFF
TGTGCCAGCAGTCCGCCCGCGGGACAGGGTTACAATGAGCAGTTCTTC
>NA|TRBD1|TRBV30|TRBJ1-1
CAWSWQGDNTEAFF
TGTGCCTGGAGTTGGCAGGGGGATAACACTGAAGCTTTCTTT
>few|NA|TRBV12-2|TRBJ1-4
CASRCYQDRSGNEKLFF
TGTGCAAGTCGCTGCTACCAGGACAGGTCGGGAAATGAAAAACTGTTTTTT
>NA|TRBD1|TRBV3-1/TRBV3-2|TRBJ2-2
CASSPRQGRGGELFF
TGTGCCAGCAGCCCAAGACAGGGGCGCGGCGGGGAGCTGTTTTTT
>once|NA|TRBV7-2|TRBJ1-1
CASSLHGGLEAFF
TGTGCCAGCAGCTTACACGGAGGCCTCGAAGCTTTCTTT
>NA|NA|TRBV4-1|TRBJ2-7
CASSDRPWDEQYF
TGCGCCAGCAGCGACAGGCCTTGGGACGAGCAGTACTTC
>NA|TRBD1|TRBV5-1|TRBJ2-1
CASSSGTGQFF
TGCGCCAGCAGCTCCGGGACAGGTCAGTTCTTC
>few|NA|TRBV6-1|TRBJ1-3
CASSDNLSSGNTIYF
TGTGCCAGCAGTGACAATTTGAGCTCTGGAAACACCATATATTTT
>NA|TRBD2|TRBV7-2|TRBJ2-1
CATRGDYYNEQFF
TGTGCCACCAGAGGGGACTATTACAATGAGCAGTTCTTC
>NA|TRBD1|TRBV27|TRBJ2-7
CASSSTANRARGLYEQYF
TGTGCCAGCAGTTCCACTGCAAACCGGGCCAGGGGGCTATACGAGCAGTACTTC